The T cell receptor (beta chain) under discussion was sequenced for a study of T-cell memory formation after mild COVID-19. TCRdb called the 5' RACE reads again in MiXCR, with one record for every CDR3 protein. Of 500,000 to 600,000 distinct CDR3 sequences in the sample, 18% were seen once. The V and J ends lost 4 bases and 9 bases respectively, with 16 bases between them. Germline V gene data show CDR1 as DFQATT and CDR2 as SNEGSKA (reference sequence). This CDR3 has 14 amino acids. This clonotype showed up many times. Sequenced material: PBMCs or a T cell subset sorted from them (not recorded which). The V gene is TRBV20-1, the J gene TRBJ1-6, with a weak D call TRBD1 (6 bases). The clonotype was recovered from an adult woman who had mild COVID-19 (a few samples of this study predate the infection). Cell type and time point are not known. Written as DNA, the CDR3 is TGCAGTGCTACAGGGGTAGAGTTGCGTTCACCCCTCCACTTT. Its translation is CSATGVELRSPLHF.